The sequence of this T cell receptor (beta chain) was determined in a study of CD4+ T cells in melanoma. Worth noting for this clone: Its antigen is unknown.

Study-level findings and limits: Reportedly, melanoma neoantigen-specific CD4+ T cells showed varied differentiation states. A reported correlation linked neoantigen-specific CD4+ T cells to CD8+, macrophage and B cell function.

The V gene end was trimmed by 4 bases and the J gene end by 7 bases; junction bases not matched to a gene: 7. In germline, CDR1 is SGHRS, CDR2 YFSETQ. CDR3 length equals 14 residues. Sequenced by immunoSEQ multiplex PCR; TCRdb stores in-frame clones only, minus some. The sample gives about 110,000 clones, about nine tenths of which show up once; about 3.3% is in the top ten. The sequencing sample was made of peripheral blood. This sequence originates from a human donor with melanoma. The chain joins TRBV5-1 to TRBJ2-7; 11 bases match TRBD1. CDR3 sequence (DNA): TGCGCCAGCAGCCTAGGACAGGGGGCAAGGGAGCAGTACTTC. Translation gives CASSLGQGAREQYF.